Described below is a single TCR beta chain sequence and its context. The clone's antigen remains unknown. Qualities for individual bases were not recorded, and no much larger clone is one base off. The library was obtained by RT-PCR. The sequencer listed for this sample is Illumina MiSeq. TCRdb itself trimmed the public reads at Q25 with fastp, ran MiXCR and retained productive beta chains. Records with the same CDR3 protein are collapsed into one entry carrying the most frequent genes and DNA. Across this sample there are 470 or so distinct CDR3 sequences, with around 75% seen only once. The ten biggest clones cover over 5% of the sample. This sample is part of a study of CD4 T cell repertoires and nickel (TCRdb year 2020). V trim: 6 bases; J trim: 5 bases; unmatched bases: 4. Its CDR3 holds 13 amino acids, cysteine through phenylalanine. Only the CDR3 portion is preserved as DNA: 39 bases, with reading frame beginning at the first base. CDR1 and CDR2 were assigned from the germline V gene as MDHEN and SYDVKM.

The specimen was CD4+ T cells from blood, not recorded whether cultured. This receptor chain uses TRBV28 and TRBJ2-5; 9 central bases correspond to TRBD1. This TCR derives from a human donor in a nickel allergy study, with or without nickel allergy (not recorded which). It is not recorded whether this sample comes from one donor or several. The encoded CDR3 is CASRGTGRETQYF. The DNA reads TGTGCCAGCAGAGGGACAGGGAGGGAGACCCAGTACTTC.